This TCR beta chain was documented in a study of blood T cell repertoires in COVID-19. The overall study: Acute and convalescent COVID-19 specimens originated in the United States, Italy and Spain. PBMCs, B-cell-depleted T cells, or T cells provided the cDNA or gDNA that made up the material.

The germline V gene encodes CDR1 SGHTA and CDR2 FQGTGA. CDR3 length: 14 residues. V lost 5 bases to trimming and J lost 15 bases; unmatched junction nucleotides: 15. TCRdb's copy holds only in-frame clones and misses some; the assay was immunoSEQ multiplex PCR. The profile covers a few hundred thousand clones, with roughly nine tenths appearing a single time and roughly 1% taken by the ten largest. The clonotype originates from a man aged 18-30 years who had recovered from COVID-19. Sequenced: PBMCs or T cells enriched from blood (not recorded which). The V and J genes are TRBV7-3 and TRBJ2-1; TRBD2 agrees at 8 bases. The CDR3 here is CASSTLATSGGRFF. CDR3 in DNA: TGTGCCAGCAGCACACTAGCTACTAGCGGAGGAAGGTTCTTC.